This T cell receptor beta chain was observed in a study of patients and donors after allogeneic stem cell transplantation. This clonotype turned up a few times. TCRdb independently ran MiXCR on the RT-PCR reads; one entry per CDR3 protein. The sample carries about 88,000 distinct CDR3 sequences, roughly 48% recorded once. The ends were cut back, 4 bases at V and 6 bases at J, with 15 bases in the middle. CDR3 size: 14 residues. Germline CDR1 reads MGHRA; CDR2 reads YSYEKL. The V gene is TRBV4-1, the J gene TRBJ2-5; D is undetermined. The receptor comes from a human donor who was either an allogeneic HSCT recipient or a stem cell or donor lymphocyte infusion donor (not recorded which). It is not recorded whose cells these are; they may come from a transplant donor. Specimen: blood, either unsorted or a sorted T cell fraction (not recorded which). The CDR3 region is CASSPSVALKTQYF. The CDR3, as DNA: TGCGCCAGCAGCCCCTCCGTGGCCTTGAAGACCCAGTACTTC.